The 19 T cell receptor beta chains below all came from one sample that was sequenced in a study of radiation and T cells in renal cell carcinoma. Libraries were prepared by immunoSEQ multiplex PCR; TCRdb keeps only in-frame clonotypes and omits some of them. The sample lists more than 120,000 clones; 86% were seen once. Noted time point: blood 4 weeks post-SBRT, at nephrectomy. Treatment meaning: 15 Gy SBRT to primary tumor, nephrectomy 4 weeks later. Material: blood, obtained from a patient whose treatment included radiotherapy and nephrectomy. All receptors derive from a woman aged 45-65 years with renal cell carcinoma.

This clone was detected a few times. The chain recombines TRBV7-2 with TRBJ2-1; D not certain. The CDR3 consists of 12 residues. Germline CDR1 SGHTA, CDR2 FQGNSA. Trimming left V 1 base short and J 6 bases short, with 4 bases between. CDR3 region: CASSLDFNEQFF. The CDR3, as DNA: TGTGCCAGCAGCTTAGATTTCAATGAGCAGTTCTTC.

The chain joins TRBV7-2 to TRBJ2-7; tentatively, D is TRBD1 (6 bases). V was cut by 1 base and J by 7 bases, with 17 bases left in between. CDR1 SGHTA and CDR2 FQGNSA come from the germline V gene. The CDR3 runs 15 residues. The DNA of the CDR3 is TGTGCCAGCAGCTTAGGCAGGGGCCCTCGAGGTGAGCAGTACTTC. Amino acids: CASSLGRGPRGEQYF.

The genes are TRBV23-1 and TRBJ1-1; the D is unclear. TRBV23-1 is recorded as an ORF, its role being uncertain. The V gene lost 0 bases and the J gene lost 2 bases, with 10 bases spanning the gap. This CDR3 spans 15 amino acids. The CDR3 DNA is TGCGCCAGCAGTCAATCGAAGGGAGGAAACACTGAAGCTTTCTTT. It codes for CASSQSKGGNTEAFF.

Here the CDR3 reads CASSLKTINEKLFF. For the CDR3, the DNA is TGTGCCAGCAGCTTGAAGACCATTAATGAAAAACTGTTTTTT. The rearrangement joins TRBV7-8 to TRBJ1-4; the D is unclear. CDR3 size: 14 residues. V gave up 3 bases and J gave up 4 bases, with 9 bases separating them. The V gene's germline CDR1 is SGHVS and CDR2 FQNEAQ.

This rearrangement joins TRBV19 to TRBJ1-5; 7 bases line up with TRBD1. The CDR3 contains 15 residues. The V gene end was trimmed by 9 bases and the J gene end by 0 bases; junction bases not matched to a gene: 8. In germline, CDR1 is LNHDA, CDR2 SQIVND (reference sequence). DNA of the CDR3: TGTGCCAGCCGACAGGGAAATCTTAGCAATCAGCCCCAGCATTTT. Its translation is CASRQGNLSNQPQHF. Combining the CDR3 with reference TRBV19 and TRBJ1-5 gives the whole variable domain DGGITQSPKYLFRKEGQNVTLSCEQNLNHDAMYWYRQDPGQGLRLIYYSQIVNDFQKGDIAEGYSVSREKKESFPLTVTSAQKNPTAFYLCASRQGNLSNQPQHFGDGTRLSIL.

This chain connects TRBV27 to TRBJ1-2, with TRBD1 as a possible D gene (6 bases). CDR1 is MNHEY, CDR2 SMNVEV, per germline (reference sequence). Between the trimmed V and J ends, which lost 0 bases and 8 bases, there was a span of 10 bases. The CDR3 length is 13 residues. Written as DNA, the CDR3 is TGTGCCAGCAGTTTATCAGGGGGGCAAGGCTACACCTTC. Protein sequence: CASSLSGGQGYTF.

The chain's CDR3 is CASSPGANLEKLFF. The CDR3, as DNA: TGTGCCAGCTCACCAGGCGCCAATTTGGAAAAACTGTTTTTT. The V gene is TRBV18, the J gene TRBJ1-4; no reliable D call. V dropped 2 bases and J dropped 8 bases, with 12 bases sitting between them. The CDR3 contains 14 residues. In germline, CDR1 is KGHSH, CDR2 LQKENI.

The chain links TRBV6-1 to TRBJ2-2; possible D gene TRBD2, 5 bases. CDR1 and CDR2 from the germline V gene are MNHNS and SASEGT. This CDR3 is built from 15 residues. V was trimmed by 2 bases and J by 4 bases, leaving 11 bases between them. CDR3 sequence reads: CASSEFLGSTGELFF. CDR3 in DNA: TGTGCCAGCAGTGAATTTTTGGGGAGCACCGGGGAGCTGTTTTTT.

CDR3 residues: CASSSGQGTYEQYF. DNA for the CDR3: TGTGCCAGCAGTTCGGGACAGGGAACCTACGAGCAGTACTTC. The rearrangement joins TRBV28 to TRBJ2-7, with 9 nucleotides matching TRBD1. V shed 4 bases, J shed 2 bases, and the junction held 3 bases outside the gene matches. The CDR3 is 14 amino acids. Germline values: CDR1 MDHEN, CDR2 SYDVKM.

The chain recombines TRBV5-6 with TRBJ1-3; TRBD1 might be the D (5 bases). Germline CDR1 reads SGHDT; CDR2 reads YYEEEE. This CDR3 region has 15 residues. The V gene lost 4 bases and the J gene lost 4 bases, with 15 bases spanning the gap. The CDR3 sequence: CASSRDPSAGNTIYF. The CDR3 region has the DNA TGTGCCAGCAGCCGGGACCCTTCGGCAGGAAACACCATATATTTT.

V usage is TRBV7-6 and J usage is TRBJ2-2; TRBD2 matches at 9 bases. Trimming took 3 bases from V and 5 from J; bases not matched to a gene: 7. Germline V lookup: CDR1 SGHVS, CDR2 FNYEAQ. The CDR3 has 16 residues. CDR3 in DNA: TGTGCCAGCAGCTTCGAGCGGGAGGCTCAAACCGGGGAGCTGTTTTTT. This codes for CASSFEREAQTGELFF.

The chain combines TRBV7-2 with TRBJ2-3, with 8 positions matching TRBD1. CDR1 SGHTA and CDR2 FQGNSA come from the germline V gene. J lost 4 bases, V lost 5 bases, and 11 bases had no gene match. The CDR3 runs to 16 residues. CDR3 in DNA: TGTGCCAGCAGCGATCGGACAGGGAGAGTTTCAGATACGCAGTATTTT. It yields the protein CASSDRTGRVSDTQYF.

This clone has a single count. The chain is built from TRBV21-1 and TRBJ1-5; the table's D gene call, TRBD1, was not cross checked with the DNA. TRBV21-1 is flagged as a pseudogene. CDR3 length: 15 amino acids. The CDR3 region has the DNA TGTGCCAGCAGCACCCAGGGGACACGCAATCAGCCCCAGCATTTT. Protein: CASSTQGTRNQPQHF.

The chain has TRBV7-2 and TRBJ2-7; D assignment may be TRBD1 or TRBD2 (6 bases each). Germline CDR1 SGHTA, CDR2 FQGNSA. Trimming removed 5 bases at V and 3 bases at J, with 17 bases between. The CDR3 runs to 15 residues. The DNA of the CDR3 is TGTGCCAGCAGCCCTATCGAGGGGGGATACTACGAGCAGTACTTC. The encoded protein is CASSPIEGGYYEQYF.

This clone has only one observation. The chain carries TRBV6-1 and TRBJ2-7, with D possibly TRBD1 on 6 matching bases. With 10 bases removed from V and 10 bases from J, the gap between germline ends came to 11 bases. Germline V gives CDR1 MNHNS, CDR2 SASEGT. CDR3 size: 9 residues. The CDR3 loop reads CATPGQQYF. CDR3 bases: TGTGCCACCCCGGGACAACAGTACTTC.

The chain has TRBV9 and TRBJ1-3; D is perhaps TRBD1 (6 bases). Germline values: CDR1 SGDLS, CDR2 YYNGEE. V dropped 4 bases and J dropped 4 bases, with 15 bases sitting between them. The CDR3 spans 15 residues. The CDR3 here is CASSPFLGGGNTIYF. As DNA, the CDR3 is TGTGCCAGCAGCCCCTTTCTTGGGGGCGGAAACACCATATATTTT.

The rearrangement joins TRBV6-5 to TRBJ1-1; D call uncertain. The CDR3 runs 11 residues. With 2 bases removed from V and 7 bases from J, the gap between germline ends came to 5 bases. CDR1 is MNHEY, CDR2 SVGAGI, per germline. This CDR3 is CASSYGSEAFF. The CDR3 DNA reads TGTGCCAGCAGTTACGGAAGTGAAGCTTTCTTT.

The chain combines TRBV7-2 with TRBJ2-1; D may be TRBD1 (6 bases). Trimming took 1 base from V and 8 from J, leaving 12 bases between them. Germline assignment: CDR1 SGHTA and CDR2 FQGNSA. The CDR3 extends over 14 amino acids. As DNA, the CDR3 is TGTGCCAGCAGCTTAGGTGGTCAGGGGTATGAGCAGTTCTTC. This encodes CASSLGGQGYEQFF.

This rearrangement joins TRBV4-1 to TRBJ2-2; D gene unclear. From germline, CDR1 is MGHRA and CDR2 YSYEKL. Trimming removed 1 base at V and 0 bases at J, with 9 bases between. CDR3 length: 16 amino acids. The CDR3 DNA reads TGCGCCAGCAGCCAAGGTGACACTGCGAACACCGGGGAGCTGTTTTTT. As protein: CASSQGDTANTGELFF.